This is a list of T cell receptor beta chains from one sample in a study of OX40 agonist ivuxolimab in advanced cancers. TCRdb keeps only in-frame clones here, not all; method: immunoSEQ multiplex PCR. The table records some 71,000 clones, 80% to 85% of them present only once. Sequences were derived from CD4+ or CD8+ T cells sorted from blood, sampled in a trial of the OX40 agonist ivuxolimab. The receptors come from an adult with an advanced solid tumor such as melanoma, head and neck, liver or kidney cancer. CDR3s include the opening cysteine and the closing phenylalanine or tryptophan. Some rows have no size entry. The others give once, few or many, or a class for an expanded clone.

.,TRBJ1-1,TRBV18,CASSPGNGPNTEAFF
many,TRBJ2-1,TRBV5-1,CASSSSDREGNEQFF
.,TRBJ1-3,TRBV15,CATSRGKGFGNTIYF
.,TRBJ1-2,TRBV29-1,CSDSSMGADGYTF
few,TRBJ2-5,TRBV18,CASSPGTQETQYF
medium-sized,TRBJ2-1,TRBV7-9,CASSLVGAGGPCEQFF
few,TRBJ1-5,TRBV4-2,CASSQEASSNQPQHF
.,TRBJ2-5,TRBV5-1,CASSLASELQETQYF
.,TRBJ1-6,TRBV27,CASGAAYNSPLHF
.,TRBJ2-7,TRBV2,CASSPLGQGTYEQYF
.,TRBJ1-2,TRBV15,CATSRGGGQGAANYGYTF
.,TRBJ1-1,TRBV11-3,CASSPDGAVEAFF
.,TRBJ2-3,TRBV5-1,CASSSLSTDTQYF
.,TRBJ1-6,TRBV4-3,CASSQDRGLYNSPLHF
.,TRBJ1-2,TRBV5-6,CASSADRGFGYTF
.,TRBJ2-1,TRBV5-1,CASSLEGTGVFF
.,TRBJ2-1,TRBV18,CASSTGTGIENEQFF
.,TRBJ2-1,TRBV14,CASSQDPHSGSSYNEQFF
.,TRBJ2-1,TRBV29-1,CSVIWTGGNEQFF
once,TRBJ1-6,TRBV5-6,CASSYYTGTANSPLHF
.,TRBJ1-1,TRBV30,CAWSSNSWGTEAFF
.,TRBJ1-3,TRBV4-3,CASSQDRISRNTIYF
.,TRBJ2-5,TRBV27,CASSLVGETQYF
.,TRBJ1-2,TRBV11-2,CASSPPGTQAYSGYTF
.,TRBJ1-1,TRBV7-6,CASSLLPGQGNTEAFF
.,TRBJ1-1,TRBV11-3,CASSLTGHPAEAFF
.,TRBJ1-2,TRBV30,CAWSKGGGWYGYTF
.,TRBJ1-2,TRBV10-3,CAISEPRDGANYGYTF
few,TRBJ2-1,TRBV30,CAWSVRGTSGSRNEQFF
.,TRBJ2-1,TRBV27,CASSLSRGPHEQFF
.,TRBJ2-2,TRBV5-1,CASSLGQGNTGELFF
.,TRBJ2-7,TRBV19,CASSIGGGAPYEQYF